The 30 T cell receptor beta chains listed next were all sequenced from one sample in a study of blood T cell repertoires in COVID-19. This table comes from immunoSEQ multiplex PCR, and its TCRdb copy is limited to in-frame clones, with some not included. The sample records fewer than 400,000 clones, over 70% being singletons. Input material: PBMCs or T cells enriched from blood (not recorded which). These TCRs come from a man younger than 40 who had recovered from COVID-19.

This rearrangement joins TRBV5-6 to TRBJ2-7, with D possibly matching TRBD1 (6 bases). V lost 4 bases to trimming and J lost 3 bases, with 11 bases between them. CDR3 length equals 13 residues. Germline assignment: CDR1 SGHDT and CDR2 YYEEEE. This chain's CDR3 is CASSPGTNYEQYF. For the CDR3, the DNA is TGTGCCAGCAGCCCGGGGACAAACTACGAGCAGTACTTC.

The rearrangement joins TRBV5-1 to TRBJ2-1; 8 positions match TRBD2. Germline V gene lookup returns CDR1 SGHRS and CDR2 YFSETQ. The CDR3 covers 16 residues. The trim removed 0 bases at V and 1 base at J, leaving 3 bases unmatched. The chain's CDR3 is CASSLAERGSYNEQFF. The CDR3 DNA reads TGCGCCAGCAGCTTGGCCGAGCGGGGGTCCTACAATGAGCAGTTCTTC.

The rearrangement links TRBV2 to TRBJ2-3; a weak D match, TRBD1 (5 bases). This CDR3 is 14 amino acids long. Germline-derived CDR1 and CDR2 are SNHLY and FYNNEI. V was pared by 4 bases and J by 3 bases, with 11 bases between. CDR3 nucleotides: TGTGCCAGCAGTGTTGGCAGGGTAACAGATACGCAGTATTTT. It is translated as CASSVGRVTDTQYF.

The DNA of the CDR3 is TGCGCCAGCAGCATCGGGACTAGCGGGGGAAAAGAGACCCAGTACTTC. Translating gives CASSIGTSGGKETQYF. The rearrangement joins TRBV5-1 to TRBJ2-5; 14 positions match TRBD2. CDR1 is SGHRS, CDR2 YFSETQ, per germline. The CDR3 length is 16 residues. The ends lost 4 bases at V and 3 bases at J; junction bases unmatched: 5.

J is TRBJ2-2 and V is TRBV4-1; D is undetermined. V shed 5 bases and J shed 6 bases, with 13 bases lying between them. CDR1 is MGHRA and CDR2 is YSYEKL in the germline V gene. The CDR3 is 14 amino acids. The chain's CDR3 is CASSGIALAGELFF. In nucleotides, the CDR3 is TGCGCCAGCAGCGGAATAGCATTGGCCGGGGAGCTGTTTTTT.

The CDR3 protein is CAISDIGQTYEQYF. CDR3 bases: TGTGCCATCAGTGATATAGGACAGACCTACGAGCAGTACTTC. The chain has TRBV10-3 and TRBJ2-7; a possible D gene is TRBD1 (6 bases). Trimming shortened V by 3 bases and J by 2 bases, and 11 bases separated the two germline ends. The CDR3 totals 14 residues. The V gene's germline CDR1 is ENHRY and CDR2 SYGVKD.

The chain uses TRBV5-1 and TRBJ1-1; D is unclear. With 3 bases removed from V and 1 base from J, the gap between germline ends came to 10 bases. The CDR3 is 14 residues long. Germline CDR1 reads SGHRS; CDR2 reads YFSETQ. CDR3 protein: CASSSPLRNTEAFF. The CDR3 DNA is TGCGCCAGCAGCTCCCCTTTGAGGAACACTGAAGCTTTCTTT.

CDR3 nucleotides: TGCGCCAGCAGCCTACCAGGGGGAACTGGGGCCAACGTCCTGACTTTC. Protein: CASSLPGGTGANVLTF. The J gene is TRBJ2-6, the V gene TRBV5-1; 7 bases are a match to TRBD1. Germline V lookup: CDR1 SGHRS, CDR2 YFSETQ. This CDR3 region has 16 residues. V shed 4 bases, J shed 2 bases, and the junction held 6 bases outside the gene matches. Full variable domain (missing parts from reference TRBV5-1 and TRBJ2-6): KAGVTQTPRYLIKTRGQQVTLSCSPISGHRSVSWYQQTPGQGLQFLFEYFSETQRNKGNFPGRFSGRQFSNSRSEMNVSTLELGDSALYLCASSLPGGTGANVLTFGAGSRLTVL.

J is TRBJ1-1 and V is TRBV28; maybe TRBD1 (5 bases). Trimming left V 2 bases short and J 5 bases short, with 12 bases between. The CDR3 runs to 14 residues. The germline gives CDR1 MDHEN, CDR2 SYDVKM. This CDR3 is CASSLTQGRTEAFF. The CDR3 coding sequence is TGTGCCAGCAGTTTAACCCAGGGTCGAACTGAAGCTTTCTTT. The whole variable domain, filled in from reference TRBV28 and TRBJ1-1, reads DVKVTQSSRYLVKRTGEKVFLECVQDMDHENMFWYRQDPGLGLRLIYFSYDVKMKEKGDIPEGYSVSREKKERFSLILESASTNQTSMYLCASSLTQGRTEAFFGQGTRLTVV.

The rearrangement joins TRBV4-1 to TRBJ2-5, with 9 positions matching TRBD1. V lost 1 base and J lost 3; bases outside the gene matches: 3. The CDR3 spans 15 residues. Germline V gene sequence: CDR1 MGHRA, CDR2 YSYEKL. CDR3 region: CASSQVGTGKETQYF. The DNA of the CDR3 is TGCGCCAGCAGCCAAGTAGGGACAGGGAAAGAGACCCAGTACTTC.

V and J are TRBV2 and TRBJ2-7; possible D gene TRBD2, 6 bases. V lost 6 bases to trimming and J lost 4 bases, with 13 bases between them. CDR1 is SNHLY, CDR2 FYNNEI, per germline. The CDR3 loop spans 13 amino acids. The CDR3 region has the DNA TGTGCCAGCAGACTGACTAGTGGGTACGAGCAGTACTTC. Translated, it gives CASRLTSGYEQYF.

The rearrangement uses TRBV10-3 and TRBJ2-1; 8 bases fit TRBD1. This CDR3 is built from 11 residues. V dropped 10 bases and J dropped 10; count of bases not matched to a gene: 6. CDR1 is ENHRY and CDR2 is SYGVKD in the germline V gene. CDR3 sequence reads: CATAGQAEQFF. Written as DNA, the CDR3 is TGTGCCACCGCGGGACAGGCCGAGCAGTTCTTC.

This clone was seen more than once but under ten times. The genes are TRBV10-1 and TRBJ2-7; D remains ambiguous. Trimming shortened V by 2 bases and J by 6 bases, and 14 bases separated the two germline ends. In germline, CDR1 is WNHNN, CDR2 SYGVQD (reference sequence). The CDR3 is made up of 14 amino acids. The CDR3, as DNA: TGCGCCAGCAGTGAGAACTGGAGTCCCGGCGAGCAGTACTTC. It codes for CASSENWSPGEQYF.

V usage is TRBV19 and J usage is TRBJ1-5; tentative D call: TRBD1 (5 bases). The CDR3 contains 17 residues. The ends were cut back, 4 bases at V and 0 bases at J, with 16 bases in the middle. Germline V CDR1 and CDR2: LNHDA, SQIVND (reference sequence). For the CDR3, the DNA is TGTGCCAGTAGTAACGTCAGGACACTTTATAGCAATCAGCCCCAGCATTTT. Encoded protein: CASSNVRTLYSNQPQHF.

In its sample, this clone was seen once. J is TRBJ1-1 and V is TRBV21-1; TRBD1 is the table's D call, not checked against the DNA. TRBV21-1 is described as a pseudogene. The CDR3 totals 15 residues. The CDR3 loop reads CASSKTGEGDTEAFF. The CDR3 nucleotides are TGTGCCAGCAGCAAGACAGGGGAGGGTGACACTGAAGCTTTCTTT.

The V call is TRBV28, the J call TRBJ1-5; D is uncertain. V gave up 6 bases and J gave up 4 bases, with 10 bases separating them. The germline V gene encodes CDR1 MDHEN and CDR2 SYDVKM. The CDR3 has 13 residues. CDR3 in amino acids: CASSHRGNQPQHF. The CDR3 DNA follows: TGTGCCAGCAGCCACCGGGGAAATCAGCCCCAGCATTTT.

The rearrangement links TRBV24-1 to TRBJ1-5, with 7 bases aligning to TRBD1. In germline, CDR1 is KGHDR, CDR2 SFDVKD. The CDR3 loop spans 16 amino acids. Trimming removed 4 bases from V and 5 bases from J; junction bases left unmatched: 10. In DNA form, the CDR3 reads TGTGCCACCAGTGACTCGACAGGGTCCAGCGATCAGCCCCAGCATTTT. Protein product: CATSDSTGSSDQPQHF.

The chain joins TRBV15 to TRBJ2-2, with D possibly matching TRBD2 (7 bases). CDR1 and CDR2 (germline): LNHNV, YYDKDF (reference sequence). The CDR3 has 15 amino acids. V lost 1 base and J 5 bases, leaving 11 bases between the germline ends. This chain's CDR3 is CATSRAGGRTGELFF. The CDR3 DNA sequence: TGTGCCACCAGCAGAGCGGGGGGCCGAACCGGGGAGCTGTTTTTT.

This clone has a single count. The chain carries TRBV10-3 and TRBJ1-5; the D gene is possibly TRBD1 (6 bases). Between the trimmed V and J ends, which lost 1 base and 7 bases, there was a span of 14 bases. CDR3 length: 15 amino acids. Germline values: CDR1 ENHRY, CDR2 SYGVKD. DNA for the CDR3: TGTGCCATCAGTGAGTTTATTGGGGGCCAGCAGCCCCAGCATTTT. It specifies CAISEFIGGQQPQHF.

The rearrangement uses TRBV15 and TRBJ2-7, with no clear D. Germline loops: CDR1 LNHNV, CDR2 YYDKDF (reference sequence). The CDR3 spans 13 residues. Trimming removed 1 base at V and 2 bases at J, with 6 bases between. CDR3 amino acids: CATSRAPTYEQYF. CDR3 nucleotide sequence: TGTGCCACCAGCAGAGCCCCCACCTACGAGCAGTACTTC.

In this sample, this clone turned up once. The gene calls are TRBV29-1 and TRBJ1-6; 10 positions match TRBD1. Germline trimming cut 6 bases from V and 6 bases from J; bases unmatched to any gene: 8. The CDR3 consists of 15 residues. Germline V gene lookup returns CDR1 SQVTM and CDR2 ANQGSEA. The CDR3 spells CSVREGTGVNSPLHF. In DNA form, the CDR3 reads TGCAGCGTCCGGGAGGGGACAGGGGTTAATTCACCCCTCCACTTT.

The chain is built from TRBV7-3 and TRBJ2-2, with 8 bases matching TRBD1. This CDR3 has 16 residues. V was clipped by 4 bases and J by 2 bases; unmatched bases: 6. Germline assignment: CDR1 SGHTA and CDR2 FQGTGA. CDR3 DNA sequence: TGTGCCAGCAGCTCCCCAGGGGGCTATAACACCGGGGAGCTGTTTTTT. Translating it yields CASSSPGGYNTGELFF.

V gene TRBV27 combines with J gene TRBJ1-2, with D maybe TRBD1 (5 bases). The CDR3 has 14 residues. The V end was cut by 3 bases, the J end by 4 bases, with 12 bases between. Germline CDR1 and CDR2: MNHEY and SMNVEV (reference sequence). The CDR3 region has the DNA TGTGCCAGCAGTTTTGGCCGGGGGAGCTATGGCTACACCTTC. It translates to CASSFGRGSYGYTF.

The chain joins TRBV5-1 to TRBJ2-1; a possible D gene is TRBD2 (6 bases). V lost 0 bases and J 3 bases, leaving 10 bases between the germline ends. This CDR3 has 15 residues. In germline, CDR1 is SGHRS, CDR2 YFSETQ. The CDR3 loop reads CASSLAGDLYNEQFF. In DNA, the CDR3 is TGCGCCAGCAGCTTGGCGGGGGACCTCTACAATGAGCAGTTCTTC.

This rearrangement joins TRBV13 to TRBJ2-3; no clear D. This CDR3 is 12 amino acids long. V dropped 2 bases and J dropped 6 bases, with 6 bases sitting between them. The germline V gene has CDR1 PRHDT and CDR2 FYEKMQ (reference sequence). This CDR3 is CASSLPSDTQYF. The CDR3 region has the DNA TGTGCCAGCAGCTTACCGTCGGATACGCAGTATTTT.

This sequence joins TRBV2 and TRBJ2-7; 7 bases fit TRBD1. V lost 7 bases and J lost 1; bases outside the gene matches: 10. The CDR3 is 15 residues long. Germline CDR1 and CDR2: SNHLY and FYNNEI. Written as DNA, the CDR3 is TGTGCCAGCACCCAACGGACAGGCCTTTCCTACGAGCAGTACTTC. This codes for CASTQRTGLSYEQYF.

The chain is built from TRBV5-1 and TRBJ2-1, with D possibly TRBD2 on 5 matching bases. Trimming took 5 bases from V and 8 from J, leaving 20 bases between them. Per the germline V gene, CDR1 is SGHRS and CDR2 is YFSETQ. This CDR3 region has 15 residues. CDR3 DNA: TGCGCCAGCAGATACACTAGTTCGGTCGTCGATGAGCAGTTCTTC. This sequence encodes CASRYTSSVVDEQFF.

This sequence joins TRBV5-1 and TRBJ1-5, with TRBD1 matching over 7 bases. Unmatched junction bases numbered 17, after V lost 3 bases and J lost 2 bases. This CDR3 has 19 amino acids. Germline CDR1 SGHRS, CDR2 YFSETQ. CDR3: CASSSPVPGQCLGNQPQHF. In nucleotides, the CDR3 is TGCGCCAGCAGCTCCCCCGTCCCGGGACAGTGTTTGGGCAATCAGCCCCAGCATTTT.

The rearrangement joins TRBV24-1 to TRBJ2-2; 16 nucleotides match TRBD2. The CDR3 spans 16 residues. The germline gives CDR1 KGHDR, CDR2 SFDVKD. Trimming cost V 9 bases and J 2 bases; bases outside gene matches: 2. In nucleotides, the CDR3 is TGTGCCACCGGGACTAGCGGGGGGGTAAACACCGGGGAGCTGTTTTTT. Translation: CATGTSGGVNTGELFF.

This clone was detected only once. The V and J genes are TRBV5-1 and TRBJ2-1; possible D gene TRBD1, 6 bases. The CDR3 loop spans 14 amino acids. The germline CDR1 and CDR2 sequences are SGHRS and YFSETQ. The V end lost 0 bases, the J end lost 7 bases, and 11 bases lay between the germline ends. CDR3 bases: TGCGCCAGCAGCTTGGGGGACACACGTAATGAGCAGTTCTTC. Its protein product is CASSLGDTRNEQFF.